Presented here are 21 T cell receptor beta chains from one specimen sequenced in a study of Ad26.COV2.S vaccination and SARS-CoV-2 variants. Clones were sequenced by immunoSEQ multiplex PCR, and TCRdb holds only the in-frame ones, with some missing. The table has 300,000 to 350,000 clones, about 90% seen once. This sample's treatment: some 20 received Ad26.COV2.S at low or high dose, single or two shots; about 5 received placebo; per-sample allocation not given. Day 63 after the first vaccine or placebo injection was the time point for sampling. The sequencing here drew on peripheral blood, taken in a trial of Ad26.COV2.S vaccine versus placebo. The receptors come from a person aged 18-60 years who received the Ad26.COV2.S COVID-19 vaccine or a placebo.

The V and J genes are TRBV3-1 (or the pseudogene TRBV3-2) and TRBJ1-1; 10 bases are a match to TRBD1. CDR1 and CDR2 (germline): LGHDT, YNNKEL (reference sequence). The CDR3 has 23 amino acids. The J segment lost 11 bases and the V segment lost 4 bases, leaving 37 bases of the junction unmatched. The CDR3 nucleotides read TGTGCCAGCAGCCCCACCGAGGGACAGGGGCCTATTACGACGTTGGCGGGCGTAACTGGGGCTTTCTTT. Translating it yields CASSPTEGQGPITTLAGVTGAFF.

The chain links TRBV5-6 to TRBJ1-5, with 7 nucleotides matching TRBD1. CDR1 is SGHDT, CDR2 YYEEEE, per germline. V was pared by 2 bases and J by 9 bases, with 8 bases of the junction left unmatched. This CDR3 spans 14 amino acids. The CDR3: CASSLQGSLGPQHF. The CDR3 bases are TGTGCCAGCAGCTTACAGGGGTCGCTCGGGCCCCAGCATTTT.

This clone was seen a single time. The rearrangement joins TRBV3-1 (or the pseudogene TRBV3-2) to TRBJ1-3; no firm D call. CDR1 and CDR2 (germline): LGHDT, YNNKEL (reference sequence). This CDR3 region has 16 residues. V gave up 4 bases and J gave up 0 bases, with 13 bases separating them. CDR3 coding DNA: TGTGCCAGCAGCCTGGCGCGGGAAACCTCTGGAAACACCATATATTTT. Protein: CASSLARETSGNTIYF.

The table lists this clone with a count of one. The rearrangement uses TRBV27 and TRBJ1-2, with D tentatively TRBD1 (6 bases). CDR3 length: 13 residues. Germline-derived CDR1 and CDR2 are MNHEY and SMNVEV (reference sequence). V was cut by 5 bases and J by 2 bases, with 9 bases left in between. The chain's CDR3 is CASSPQGNYGYTF. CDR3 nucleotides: TGTGCCAGCAGTCCACAGGGAAACTATGGCTACACCTTC.

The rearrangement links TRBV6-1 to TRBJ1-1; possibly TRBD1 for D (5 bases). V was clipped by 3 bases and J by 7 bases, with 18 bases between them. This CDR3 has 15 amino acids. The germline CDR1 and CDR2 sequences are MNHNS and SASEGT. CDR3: CASSDRRVSSGEAFF. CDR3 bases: TGTGCCAGCAGTGATCGCAGGGTTTCGAGCGGTGAAGCTTTCTTT.

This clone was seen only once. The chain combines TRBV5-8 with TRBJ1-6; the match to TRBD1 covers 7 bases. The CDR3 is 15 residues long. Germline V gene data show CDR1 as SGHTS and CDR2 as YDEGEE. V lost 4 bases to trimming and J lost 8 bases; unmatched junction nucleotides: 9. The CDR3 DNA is TGTGCCAGCAGCCCTCGACAGGGCCTCTATTCACCCCTCCACTTT. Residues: CASSPRQGLYSPLHF.

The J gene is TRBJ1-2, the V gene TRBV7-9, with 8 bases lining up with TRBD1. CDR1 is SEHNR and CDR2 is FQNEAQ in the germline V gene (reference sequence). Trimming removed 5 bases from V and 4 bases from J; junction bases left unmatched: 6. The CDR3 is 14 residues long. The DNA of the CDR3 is TGTGCCAGCAGCCCGCCGGGACAGGCCTATGGCTACACCTTC. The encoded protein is CASSPPGQAYGYTF.

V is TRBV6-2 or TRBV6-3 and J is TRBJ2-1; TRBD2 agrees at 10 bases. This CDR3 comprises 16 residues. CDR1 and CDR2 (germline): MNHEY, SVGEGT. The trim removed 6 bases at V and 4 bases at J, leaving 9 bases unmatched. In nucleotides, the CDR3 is TGTGCCAGCAGCGTACGCCGGACTAGCGGATACAATGAGCAGTTCTTC. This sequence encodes CASSVRRTSGYNEQFF.

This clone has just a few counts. CDR3 sequence reads: CASSYSTSGEQFF. The CDR3 DNA is TGTGCCAGCAGTTACTCGACTAGCGGCGAACAGTTCTTC. The chain is built from TRBV6-2 or TRBV6-3 and TRBJ2-1; 9 bases map to TRBD2. Germline CDR1 and CDR2: MNHEY and SVGEGT. The CDR3 is 13 amino acids. Trimming removed 0 bases from V and 13 bases from J; junction bases left unmatched: 4.

Written as DNA, the CDR3 is TGTGCCAGCAGTGAATATATAGGGCAGCCCGAAGAGACCCAGTACTTC. Translation: CASSEYIGQPEETQYF. The chain couples TRBV25-1 to TRBJ2-5; no clear D gene. Trimming shortened V by 0 bases and J by 3 bases, and 14 bases separated the two germline ends. The germline gives CDR1 MGHDK, CDR2 SYGVNS. This CDR3 comprises 16 residues. The full variable domain, in which reference TRBV25-1 and TRBJ2-5 provide the parts outside the CDR3, is EADIYQTPRYLVIGTGKKITLECSQTMGHDKMYWYQQDPGMELHLIHYSYGVNSTEKGDLSSESTVSRIRTEHFPLTLESARPSHTSQYLCASSEYIGQPEETQYFGPGTRLLVL.

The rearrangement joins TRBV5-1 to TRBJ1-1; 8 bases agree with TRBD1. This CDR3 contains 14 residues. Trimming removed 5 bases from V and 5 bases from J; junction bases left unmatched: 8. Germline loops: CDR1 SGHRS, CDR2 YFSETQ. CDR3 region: CASRTGEGATEAFF. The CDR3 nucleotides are TGCGCCAGCAGGACAGGGGAGGGGGCAACTGAAGCTTTCTTT.

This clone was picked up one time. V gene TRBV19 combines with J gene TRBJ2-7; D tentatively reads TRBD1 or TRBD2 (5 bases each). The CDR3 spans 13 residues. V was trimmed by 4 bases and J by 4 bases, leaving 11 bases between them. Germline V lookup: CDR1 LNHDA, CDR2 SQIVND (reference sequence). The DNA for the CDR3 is TGTGCCAGTAGTAACCGGGACCATTACGAGCAGTACTTC. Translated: CASSNRDHYEQYF.

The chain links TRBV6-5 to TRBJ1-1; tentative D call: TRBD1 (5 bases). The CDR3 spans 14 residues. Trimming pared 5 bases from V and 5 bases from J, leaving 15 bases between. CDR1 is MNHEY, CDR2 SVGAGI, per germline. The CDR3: CASSPGGVMTEAFF. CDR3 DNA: TGTGCCAGCAGTCCGGGAGGGGTTATGACTGAAGCTTTCTTT.

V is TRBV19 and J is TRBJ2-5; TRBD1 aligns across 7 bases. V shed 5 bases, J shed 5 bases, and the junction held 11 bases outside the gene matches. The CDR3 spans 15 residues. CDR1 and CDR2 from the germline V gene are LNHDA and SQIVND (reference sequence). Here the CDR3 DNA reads TGTGCCAGTAGTCCCGCCCGACAGGGACGGGAGACCCAGTACTTC. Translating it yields CASSPARQGRETQYF.

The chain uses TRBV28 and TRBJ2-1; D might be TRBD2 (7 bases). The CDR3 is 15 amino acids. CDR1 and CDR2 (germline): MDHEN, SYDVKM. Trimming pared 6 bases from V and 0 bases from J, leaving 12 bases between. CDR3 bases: TGTGCCAGCAGGGGAGGGGGGGCCTCCTACAATGAGCAGTTCTTC. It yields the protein CASRGGGASYNEQFF. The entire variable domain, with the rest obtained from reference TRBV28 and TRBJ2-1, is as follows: DVKVTQSSRYLVKRTGEKVFLECVQDMDHENMFWYRQDPGLGLRLIYFSYDVKMKEKGDIPEGYSVSREKKERFSLILESASTNQTSMYLCASRGGGASYNEQFFGPGTRLTVL.

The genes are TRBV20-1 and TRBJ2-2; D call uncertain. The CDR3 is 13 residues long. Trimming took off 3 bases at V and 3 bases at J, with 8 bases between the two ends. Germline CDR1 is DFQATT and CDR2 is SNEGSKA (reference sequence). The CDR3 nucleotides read TGCAGTGCTAGTTTAGTTGACACCGGGGAGCTGTTTTTT. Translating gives CSASLVDTGELFF.

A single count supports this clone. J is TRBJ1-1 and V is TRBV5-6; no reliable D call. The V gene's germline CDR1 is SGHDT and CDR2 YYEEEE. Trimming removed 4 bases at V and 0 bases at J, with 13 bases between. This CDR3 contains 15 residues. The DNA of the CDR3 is TGTGCCAGCAGCCCTCTGACAAGAATGAACACTGAAGCTTTCTTT. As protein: CASSPLTRMNTEAFF.

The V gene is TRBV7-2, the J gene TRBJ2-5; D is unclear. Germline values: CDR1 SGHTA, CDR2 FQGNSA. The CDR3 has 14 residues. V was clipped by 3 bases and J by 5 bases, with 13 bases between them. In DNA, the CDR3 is TGTGCCAGCAGCTTTACCGGTCCCCGGGAGACCCAGTACTTC. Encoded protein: CASSFTGPRETQYF.

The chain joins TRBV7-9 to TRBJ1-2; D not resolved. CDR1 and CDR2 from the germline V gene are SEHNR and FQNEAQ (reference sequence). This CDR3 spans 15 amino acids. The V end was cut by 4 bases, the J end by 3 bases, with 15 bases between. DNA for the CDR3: TGTGCCAGCAGCTCTGGATGGACGGGATACTATGGCTACACCTTC. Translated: CASSSGWTGYYGYTF.

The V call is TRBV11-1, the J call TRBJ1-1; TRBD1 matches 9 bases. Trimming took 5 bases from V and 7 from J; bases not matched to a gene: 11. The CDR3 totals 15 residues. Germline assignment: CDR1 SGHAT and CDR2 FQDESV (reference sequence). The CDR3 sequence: CASSLGQGIINEAFF. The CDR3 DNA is TGTGCCAGCAGCCTGGGACAGGGTATAATTAATGAAGCTTTCTTT. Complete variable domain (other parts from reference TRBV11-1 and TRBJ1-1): EAEVAQSPRYKITEKSQAVAFWCDPISGHATLYWYRQILGQGPELLVQFQDESVVDDSQLPKDRFSAERLKGVDSTLKIQPAELGDSAMYLCASSLGQGIINEAFFGQGTRLTVV.

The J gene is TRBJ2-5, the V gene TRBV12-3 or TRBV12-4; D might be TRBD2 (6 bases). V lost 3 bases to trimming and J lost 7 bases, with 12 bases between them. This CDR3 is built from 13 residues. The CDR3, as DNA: TGTGCCAGCAGTTTTGGGGGGACCGGGACCCAGTACTTC. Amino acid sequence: CASSFGGTGTQYF.